This T cell receptor (beta chain) was captured in a study of T cells after yellow fever vaccination. Worth noting for this clonotype: Its antigen remains unidentified.

Overall study findings and caveats: One caveat is that FACS-sorted repertoires could contain abundant clonotypes contaminating from the bulk population.

The 5'RACE template-switching step produced TCR cDNA and added a universal primer site and UMIs. TCRdb reanalysed the 5' RACE reads using MiXCR and keeps one entry per CDR3 protein. The sample lists under 250,000 distinct CDR3 sequences; 6.5% to 8.5% were seen once. Germline trimming cut 2 bases from V and 6 bases from J; bases unmatched to any gene: 8. The germline CDR1 and CDR2 sequences are SGHNT and YYREEE (reference sequence). This CDR3 spans 17 amino acids. The sample consisted of CD4+ T cells sorted from PBMCs, taken 15 days after the yellow fever booster vaccination. The rearrangement uses TRBV5-4 and TRBJ2-1; 13 bases map to TRBD2. The sequence came from a man aged 25-45 years who received the YFV17D yellow fever vaccine. This chain's CDR3 is CASSFWTSGRFANEQFF. The CDR3 DNA reads TGTGCCAGCAGCTTTTGGACTAGCGGGAGATTCGCCAATGAGCAGTTCTTC.